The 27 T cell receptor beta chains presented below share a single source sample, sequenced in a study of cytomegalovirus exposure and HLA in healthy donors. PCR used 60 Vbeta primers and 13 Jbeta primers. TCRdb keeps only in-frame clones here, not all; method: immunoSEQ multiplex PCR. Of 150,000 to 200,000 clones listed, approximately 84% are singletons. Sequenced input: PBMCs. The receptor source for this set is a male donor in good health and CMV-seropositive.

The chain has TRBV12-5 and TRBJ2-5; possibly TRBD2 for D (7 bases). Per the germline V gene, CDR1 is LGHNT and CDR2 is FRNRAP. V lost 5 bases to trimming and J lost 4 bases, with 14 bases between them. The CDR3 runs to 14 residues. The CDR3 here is CASGSPGGPETQYF. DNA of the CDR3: TGTGCTAGTGGTAGCCCCGGGGGGCCAGAGACCCAGTACTTC.

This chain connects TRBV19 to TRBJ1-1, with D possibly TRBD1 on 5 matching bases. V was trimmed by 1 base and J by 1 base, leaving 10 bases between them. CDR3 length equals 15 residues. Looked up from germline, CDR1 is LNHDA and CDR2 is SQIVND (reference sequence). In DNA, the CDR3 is TGTGCCAGTAGTATAGGGGGGGTCGGGAACACTGAAGCTTTCTTT. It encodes CASSIGGVGNTEAFF.

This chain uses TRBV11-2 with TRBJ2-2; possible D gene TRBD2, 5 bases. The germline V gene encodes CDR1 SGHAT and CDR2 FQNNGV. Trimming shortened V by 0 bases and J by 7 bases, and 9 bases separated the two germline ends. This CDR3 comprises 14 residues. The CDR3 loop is CASSLDRTSGELFF. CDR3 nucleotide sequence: TGTGCCAGCAGCTTAGATCGCACTAGCGGGGAGCTGTTTTTT.

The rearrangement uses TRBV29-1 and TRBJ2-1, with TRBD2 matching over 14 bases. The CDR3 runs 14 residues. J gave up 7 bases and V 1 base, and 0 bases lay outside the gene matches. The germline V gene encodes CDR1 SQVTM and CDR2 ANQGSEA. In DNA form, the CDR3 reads TGCAGCGTTGAAGGACTAGCGGGAGGGAATGAGCAGTTCTTC. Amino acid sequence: CSVEGLAGGNEQFF.

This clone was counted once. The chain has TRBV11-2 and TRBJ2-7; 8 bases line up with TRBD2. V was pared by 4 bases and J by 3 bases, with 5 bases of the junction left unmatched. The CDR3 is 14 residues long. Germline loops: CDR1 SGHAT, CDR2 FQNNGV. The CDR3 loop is CASSYREGLYEQYF. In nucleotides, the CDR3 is TGTGCCAGCAGCTACCGGGAGGGCCTCTACGAGCAGTACTTC.

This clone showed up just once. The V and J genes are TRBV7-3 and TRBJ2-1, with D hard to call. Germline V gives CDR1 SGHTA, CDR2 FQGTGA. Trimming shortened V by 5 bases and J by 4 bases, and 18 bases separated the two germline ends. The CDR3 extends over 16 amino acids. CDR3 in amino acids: CASSPLRRASYNEQFF. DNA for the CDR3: TGTGCCAGCAGCCCGCTTAGGCGAGCGTCTTACAATGAGCAGTTCTTC.

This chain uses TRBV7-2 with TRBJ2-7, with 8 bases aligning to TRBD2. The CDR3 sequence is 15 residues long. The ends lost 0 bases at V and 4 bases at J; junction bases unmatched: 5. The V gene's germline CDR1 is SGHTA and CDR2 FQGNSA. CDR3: CASSLALSGAYEQYF. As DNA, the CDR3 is TGTGCCAGCAGCTTAGCGCTTAGCGGGGCTTACGAGCAGTACTTC.

The CDR3 spells CASSFVFGSSVTEQFF. CDR3 nucleotides: TGTGCCAGCAGCTTTGTCTTCGGGTCTAGCGTAACTGAGCAGTTCTTC. V gene TRBV5-4 combines with J gene TRBJ2-1; TRBD2 is a possible D gene (6 bases). Trimming took 2 bases from V and 9 from J, leaving 21 bases between them. CDR1 is SGHNT, CDR2 YYREEE, per germline (reference sequence). CDR3 length: 16 residues.

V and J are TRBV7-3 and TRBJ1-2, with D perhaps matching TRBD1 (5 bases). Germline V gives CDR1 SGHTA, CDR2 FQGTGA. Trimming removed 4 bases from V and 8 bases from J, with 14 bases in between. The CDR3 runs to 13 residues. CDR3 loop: CASSSGAGEGYTF. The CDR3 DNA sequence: TGTGCCAGCAGCTCTGGCGCGGGGGAGGGCTACACCTTC.

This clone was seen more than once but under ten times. CDR3 bases: TGTGCCAGCAGCCCCGACAGGGAAAAAGCTTTCTTT. Encoded protein: CASSPDREKAFF. The chain links TRBV6-5 to TRBJ1-1; TRBD1 agrees at 7 bases. The CDR3 spans 12 residues. Germline V gene sequence: CDR1 MNHEY, CDR2 SVGAGI. The V segment lost 6 bases and the J segment 9 bases; nucleotides outside the gene matches: 7.

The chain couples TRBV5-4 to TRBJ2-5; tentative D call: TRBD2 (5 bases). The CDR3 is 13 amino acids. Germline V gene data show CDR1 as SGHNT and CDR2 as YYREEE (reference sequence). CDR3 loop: CVSMDFSGETQYF. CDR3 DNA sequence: TGTGTGAGCATGGACTTCTCTGGGGAGACCCAGTACTTC.

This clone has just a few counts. This CDR3 reads CASQEGQNQETQYF. In nucleotides, the CDR3 is TGTGCCAGCCAAGAGGGACAGAACCAAGAGACCCAGTACTTC. The chain recombines TRBV2 with TRBJ2-5; TRBD1 agrees at 7 bases. CDR3 length: 14 residues. CDR1 is SNHLY and CDR2 is FYNNEI in the germline V gene. Trimming cost V 8 bases and J 0 bases; bases outside gene matches: 6.

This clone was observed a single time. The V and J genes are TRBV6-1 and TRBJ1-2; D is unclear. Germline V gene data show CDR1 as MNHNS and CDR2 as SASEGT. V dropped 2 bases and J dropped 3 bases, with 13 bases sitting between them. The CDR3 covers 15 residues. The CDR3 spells CASSETVLLDYGYTF. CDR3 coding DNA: TGTGCCAGCAGTGAAACAGTGCTGCTGGACTATGGCTACACCTTC.

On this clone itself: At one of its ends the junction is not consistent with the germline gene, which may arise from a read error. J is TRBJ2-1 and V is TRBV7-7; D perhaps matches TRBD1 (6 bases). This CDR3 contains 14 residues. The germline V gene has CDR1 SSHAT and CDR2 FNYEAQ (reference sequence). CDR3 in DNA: TGTGCTAGCAGCCCGTCGACAGGACACAATGAGCAGTTCTTC. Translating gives CASSPSTGHNEQFF.

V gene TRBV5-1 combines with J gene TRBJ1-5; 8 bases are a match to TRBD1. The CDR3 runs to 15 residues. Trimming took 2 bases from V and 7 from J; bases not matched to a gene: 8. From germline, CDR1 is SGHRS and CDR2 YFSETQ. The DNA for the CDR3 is TGCGCCAGCAGCTTTCAGGGGGCGCCGGACCAGCCCCAGCATTTT. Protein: CASSFQGAPDQPQHF.

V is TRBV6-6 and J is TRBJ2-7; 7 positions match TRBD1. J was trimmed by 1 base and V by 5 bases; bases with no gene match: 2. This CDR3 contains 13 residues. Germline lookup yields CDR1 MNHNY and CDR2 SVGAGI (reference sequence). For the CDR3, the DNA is TGTGCCAGCAGTAGACAGGGTTCCTACGAGCAGTACTTC. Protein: CASSRQGSYEQYF.

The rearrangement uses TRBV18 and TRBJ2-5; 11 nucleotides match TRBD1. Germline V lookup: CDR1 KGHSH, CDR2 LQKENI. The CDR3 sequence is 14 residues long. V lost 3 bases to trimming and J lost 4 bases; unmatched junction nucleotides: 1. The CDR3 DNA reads TGTGCCAGCTCACCGGACAGGGGGCGAGAGACCCAGTACTTC. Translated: CASSPDRGRETQYF.

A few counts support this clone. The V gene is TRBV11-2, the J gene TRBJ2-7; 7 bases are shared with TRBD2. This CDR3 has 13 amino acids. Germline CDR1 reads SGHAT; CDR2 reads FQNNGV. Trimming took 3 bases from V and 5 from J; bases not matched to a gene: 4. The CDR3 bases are TGTGCCAGCAGCTTTGTAGGGAGGGACGAGCAGTACTTC. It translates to CASSFVGRDEQYF.

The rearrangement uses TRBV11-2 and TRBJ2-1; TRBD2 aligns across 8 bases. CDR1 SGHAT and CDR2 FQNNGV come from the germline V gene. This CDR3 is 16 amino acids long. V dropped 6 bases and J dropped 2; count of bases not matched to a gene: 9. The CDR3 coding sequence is TGTGCCAGCAGACCCTCGAAAGCGGGGGCCTACAATGAGCAGTTCTTC. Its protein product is CASRPSKAGAYNEQFF.

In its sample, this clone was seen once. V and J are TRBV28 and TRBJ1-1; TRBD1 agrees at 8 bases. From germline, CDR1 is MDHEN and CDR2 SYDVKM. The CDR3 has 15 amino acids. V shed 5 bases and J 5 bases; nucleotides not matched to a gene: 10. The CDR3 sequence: CASSESTGASTEAFF. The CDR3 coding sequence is TGTGCCAGCAGTGAGTCGACAGGGGCGAGTACTGAAGCTTTCTTT. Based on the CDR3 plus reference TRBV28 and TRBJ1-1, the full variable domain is DVKVTQSSRYLVKRTGEKVFLECVQDMDHENMFWYRQDPGLGLRLIYFSYDVKMKEKGDIPEGYSVSREKKERFSLILESASTNQTSMYLCASSESTGASTEAFFGQGTRLTVV.

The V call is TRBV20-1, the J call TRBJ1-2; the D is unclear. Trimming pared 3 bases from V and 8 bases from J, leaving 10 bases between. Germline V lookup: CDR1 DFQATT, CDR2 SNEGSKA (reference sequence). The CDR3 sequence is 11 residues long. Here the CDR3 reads CSARSHEGYTF. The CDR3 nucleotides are TGCAGTGCTAGGTCTCACGAGGGCTACACCTTC.

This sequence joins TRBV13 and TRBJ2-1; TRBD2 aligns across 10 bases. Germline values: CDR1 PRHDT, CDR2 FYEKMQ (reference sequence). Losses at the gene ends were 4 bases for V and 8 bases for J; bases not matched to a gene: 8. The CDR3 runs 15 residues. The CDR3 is CASSSQREGTDEQFF. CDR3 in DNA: TGTGCCAGCAGCTCTCAGCGGGAGGGCACGGATGAGCAGTTCTTC.

CDR3 DNA sequence: TGTGCCAGCAGCTTGCCCTATAGAGGTCCCCAGTACTTC. It translates to CASSLPYRGPQYF. The chain has TRBV5-6 and TRBJ2-7; D unclear. CDR1 SGHDT and CDR2 YYEEEE come from the germline V gene. Trimming took 1 base from V and 10 from J, leaving 15 bases between them. The CDR3 runs 13 residues. Full variable domain (missing parts from reference TRBV5-6 and TRBJ2-7): DAGVTQSPTHLIKTRGQQVTLRCSPKSGHDTVSWYQQALGQGPQFIFQYYEEEERQRGNFPDRFSGHQFPNYSSELNVNALLLGDSALYLCASSLPYRGPQYFGPGTRLTVT.

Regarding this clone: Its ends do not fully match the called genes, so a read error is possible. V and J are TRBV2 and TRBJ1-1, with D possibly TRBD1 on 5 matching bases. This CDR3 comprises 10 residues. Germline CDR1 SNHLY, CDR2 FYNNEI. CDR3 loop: CASRGVRPVF. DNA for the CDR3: TGTGCCAGCAGAGGGGTCCGCCCGGTCTTT.

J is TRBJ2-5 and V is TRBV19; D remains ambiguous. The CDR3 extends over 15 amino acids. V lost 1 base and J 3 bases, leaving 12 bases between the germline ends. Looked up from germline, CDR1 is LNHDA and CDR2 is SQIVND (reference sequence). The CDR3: CASSIGGRMEETQYF. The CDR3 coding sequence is TGTGCCAGTAGTATAGGAGGAAGGATGGAAGAGACCCAGTACTTC. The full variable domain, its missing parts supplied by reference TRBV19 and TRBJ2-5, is DGGITQSPKYLFRKEGQNVTLSCEQNLNHDAMYWYRQDPGQGLRLIYYSQIVNDFQKGDIAEGYSVSREKKESFPLTVTSAQKNPTAFYLCASSIGGRMEETQYFGPGTRLLVL.

The CDR3 here is CASSQSGLNTEAFF. Here the CDR3 DNA reads TGTGCCAGCAGCCAGAGCGGGTTGAACACTGAAGCTTTCTTT. The chain is built from TRBV7-6 and TRBJ1-1, with D unclear. Germline assignment: CDR1 SGHVS and CDR2 FNYEAQ. The CDR3 has 14 amino acids. V gave up 5 bases and J gave up 0 bases, with 10 bases separating them.

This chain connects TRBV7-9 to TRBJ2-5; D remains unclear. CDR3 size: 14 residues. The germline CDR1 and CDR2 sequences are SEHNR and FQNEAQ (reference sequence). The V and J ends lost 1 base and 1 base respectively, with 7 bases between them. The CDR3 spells CASSLGGSQETQYF. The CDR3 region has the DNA TGTGCCAGCAGCTTAGGCGGAAGCCAAGAGACCCAGTACTTC. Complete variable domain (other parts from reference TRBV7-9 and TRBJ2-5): DTGVSQNPRHKITKRGQNVTFRCDPISEHNRLYWYRQTLGQGPEFLTYFQNEAQLEKSRLLSDRFSAERPKGSFSTLEIQRTEQGDSAMYLCASSLGGSQETQYFGPGTRLLVL.